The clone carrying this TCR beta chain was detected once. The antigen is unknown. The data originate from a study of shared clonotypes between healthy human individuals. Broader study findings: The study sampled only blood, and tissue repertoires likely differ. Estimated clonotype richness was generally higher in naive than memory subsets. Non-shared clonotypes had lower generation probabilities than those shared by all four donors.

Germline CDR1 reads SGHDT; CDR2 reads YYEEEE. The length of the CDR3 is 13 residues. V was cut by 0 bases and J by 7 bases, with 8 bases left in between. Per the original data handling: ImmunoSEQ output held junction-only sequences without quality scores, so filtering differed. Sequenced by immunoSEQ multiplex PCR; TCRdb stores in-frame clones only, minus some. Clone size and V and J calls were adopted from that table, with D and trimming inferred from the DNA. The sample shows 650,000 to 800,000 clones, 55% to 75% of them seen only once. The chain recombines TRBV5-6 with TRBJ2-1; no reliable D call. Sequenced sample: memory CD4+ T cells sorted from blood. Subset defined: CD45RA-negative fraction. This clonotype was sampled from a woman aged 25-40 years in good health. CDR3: CASSLEASNEQFF. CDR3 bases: TGTGCCAGCAGCTTGGAGGCCTCGAATGAGCAGTTCTTC.